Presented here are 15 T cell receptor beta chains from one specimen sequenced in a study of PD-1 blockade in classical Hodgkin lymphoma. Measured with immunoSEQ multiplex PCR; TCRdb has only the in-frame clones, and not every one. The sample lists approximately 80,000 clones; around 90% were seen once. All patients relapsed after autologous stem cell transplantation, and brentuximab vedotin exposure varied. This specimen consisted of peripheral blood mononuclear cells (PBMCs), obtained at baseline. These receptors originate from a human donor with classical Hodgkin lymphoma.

CDR3: CAAGVGYGYTF. The CDR3 DNA reads as TGTGCCGCGGGCGTTGGCTATGGCTACACCTTC. The V call is TRBV2, the J call TRBJ1-2; no definite D call. The CDR3 totals 11 residues. Deletions cut 11 bases from V and 4 bases from J, with 11 bases between. Per the germline V gene, CDR1 is SNHLY and CDR2 is FYNNEI.

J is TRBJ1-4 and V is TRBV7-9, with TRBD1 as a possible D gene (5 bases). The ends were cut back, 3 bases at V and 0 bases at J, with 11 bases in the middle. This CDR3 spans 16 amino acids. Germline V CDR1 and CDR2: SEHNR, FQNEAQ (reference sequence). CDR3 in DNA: TGTGCCAGCAGCTTGGGACGGAGTGCAACTAATGAAAAACTGTTTTTT. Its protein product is CASSLGRSATNEKLFF. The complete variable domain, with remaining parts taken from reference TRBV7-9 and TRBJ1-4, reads DTGVSQNPRHKITKRGQNVTFRCDPISEHNRLYWYRQTLGQGPEFLTYFQNEAQLEKSRLLSDRFSAERPKGSFSTLEIQRTEQGDSAMYLCASSLGRSATNEKLFFGSGTQLSVL.

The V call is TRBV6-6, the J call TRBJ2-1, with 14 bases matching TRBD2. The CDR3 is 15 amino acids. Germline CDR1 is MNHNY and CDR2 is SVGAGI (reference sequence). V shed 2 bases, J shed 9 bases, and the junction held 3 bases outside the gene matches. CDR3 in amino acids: CASSYGTSGSGEQFF. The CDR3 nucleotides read TGTGCCAGCAGTTACGGGACTAGCGGGAGTGGTGAGCAGTTCTTC.

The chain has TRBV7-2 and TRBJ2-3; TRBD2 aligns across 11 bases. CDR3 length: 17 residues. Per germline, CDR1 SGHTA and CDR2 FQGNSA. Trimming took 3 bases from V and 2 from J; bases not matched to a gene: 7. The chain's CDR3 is CASSFPPTSGTTDTQYF. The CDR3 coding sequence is TGTGCCAGCAGCTTCCCTCCGACTAGCGGGACCACAGATACGCAGTATTTT.

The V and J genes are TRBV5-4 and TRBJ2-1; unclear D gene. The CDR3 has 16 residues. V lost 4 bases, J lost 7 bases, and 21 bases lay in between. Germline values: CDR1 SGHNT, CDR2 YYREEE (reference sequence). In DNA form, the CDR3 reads TGTGCCAGCAGCGCCGGGCCGTTGGTACGGTCGAATGAGCAGTTCTTC. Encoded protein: CASSAGPLVRSNEQFF.

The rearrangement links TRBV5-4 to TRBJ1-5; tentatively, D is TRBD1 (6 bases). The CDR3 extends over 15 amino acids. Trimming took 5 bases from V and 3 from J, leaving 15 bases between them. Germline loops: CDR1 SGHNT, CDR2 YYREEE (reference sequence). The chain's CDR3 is CASSPRTVFNQPQHF. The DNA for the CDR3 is TGTGCCAGCAGTCCTAGGACAGTCTTCAATCAGCCCCAGCATTTT.

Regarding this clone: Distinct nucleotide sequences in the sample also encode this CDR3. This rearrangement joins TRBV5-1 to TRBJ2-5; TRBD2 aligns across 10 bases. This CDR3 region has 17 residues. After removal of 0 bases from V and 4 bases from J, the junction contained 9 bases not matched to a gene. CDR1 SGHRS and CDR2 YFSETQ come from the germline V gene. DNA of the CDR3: TGCGCCAGCAGCTTGGGGCTAGCGGGAGTTGGGGGAGAGACCCAGTACTTC. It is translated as CASSLGLAGVGGETQYF.

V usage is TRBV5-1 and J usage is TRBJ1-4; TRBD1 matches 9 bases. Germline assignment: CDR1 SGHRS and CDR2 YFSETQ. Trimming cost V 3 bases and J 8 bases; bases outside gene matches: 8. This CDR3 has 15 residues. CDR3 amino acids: CASSWGTGFNEKLFF. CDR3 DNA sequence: TGCGCCAGCAGCTGGGGGACAGGGTTTAACGAAAAACTGTTTTTT.

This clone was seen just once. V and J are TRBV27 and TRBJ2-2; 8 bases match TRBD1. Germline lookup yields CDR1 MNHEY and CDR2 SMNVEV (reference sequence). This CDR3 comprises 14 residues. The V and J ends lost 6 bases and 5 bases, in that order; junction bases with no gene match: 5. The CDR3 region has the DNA TGTGCCAGCAGAATGGACAGGGCGACCGGGGAGCTGTTTTTT. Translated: CASRMDRATGELFF.

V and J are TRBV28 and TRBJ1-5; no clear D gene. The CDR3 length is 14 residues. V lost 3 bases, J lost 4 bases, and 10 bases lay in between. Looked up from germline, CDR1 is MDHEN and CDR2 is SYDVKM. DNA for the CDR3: TGTGCCAGCAGTTTCGGAGAGCAAAATCAGCCCCAGCATTTT. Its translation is CASSFGEQNQPQHF.

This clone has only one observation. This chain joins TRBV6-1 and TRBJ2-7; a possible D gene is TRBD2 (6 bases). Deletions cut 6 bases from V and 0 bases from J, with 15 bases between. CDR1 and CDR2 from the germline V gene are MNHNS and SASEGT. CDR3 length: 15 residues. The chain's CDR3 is CASRGTPASSYEQYF. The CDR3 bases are TGTGCCAGCAGGGGGACTCCGGCATCCTCCTACGAGCAGTACTTC.

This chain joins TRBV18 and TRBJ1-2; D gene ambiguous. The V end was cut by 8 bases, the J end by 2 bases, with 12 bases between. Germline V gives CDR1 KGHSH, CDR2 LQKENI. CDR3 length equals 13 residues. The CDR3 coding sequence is TGTGCCAGCCAAGCCCCCCACAACTATGGCTACACCTTC. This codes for CASQAPHNYGYTF.

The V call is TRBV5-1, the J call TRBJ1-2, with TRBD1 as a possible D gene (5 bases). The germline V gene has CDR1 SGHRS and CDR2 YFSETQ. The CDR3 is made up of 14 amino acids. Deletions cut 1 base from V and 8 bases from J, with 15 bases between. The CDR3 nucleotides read TGCGCCAGCAGCTTGAGTGAGGGGAGGGGAGGCTACACCTTC. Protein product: CASSLSEGRGGYTF.

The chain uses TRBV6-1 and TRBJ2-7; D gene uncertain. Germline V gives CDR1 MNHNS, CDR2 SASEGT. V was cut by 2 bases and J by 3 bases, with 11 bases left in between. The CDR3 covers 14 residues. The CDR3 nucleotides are TGTGCCAGCAGTGAACAGCCAGAGGTCTACGAGCAGTACTTC. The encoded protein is CASSEQPEVYEQYF.

Here the CDR3 reads CASSAKGGGSRTDTQYF. For the CDR3, the DNA is TGTGCCAGCAGCGCCAAAGGCGGGGGGAGTAGGACAGATACGCAGTATTTT. The chain joins TRBV9 to TRBJ2-3; 8 nucleotides agree with TRBD2. CDR1 is SGDLS and CDR2 is YYNGEE in the germline V gene. The CDR3 consists of 17 residues. Trimming took 3 bases from V and 3 from J; bases not matched to a gene: 12.